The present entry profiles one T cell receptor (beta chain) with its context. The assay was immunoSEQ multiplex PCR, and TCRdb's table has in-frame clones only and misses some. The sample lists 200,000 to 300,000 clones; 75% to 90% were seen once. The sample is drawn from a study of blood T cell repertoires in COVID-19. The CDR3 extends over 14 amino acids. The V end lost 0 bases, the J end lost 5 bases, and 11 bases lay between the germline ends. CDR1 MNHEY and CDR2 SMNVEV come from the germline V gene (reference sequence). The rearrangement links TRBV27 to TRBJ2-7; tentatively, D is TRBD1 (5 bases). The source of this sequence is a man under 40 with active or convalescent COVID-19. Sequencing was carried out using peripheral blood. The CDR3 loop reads CASSLSAQGNEQYF. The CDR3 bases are TGTGCCAGCAGTTTATCGGCCCAGGGTAACGAGCAGTACTTC.